The 5 T cell receptor beta chains presented below share a single source sample, sequenced in a study of blood T cell repertoires in COVID-19. Sequencing was performed with immunoSEQ multiplex PCR; in TCRdb, only in-frame clones are kept and a portion is missing. The sample records fewer than 300,000 clones, approximately 91% being singletons. Sequenced input: peripheral blood. The receptors shown here come from a woman aged 25 to 39 with COVID-19, enrolled during active disease.

The CDR3 DNA sequence: TGCGCCAGCAGCCAAGACAGGGTCGGGGGTGGCTACACCTTC. Amino acid sequence: CASSQDRVGGGYTF. This sequence joins TRBV10-2 and TRBJ1-2; 7 nucleotides align to TRBD1. Germline CDR1 WSHSY, CDR2 SAAADI. The ends lost 6 bases at V and 7 bases at J; junction bases unmatched: 11. CDR3 length: 14 amino acids.

The chain couples TRBV5-1 to TRBJ2-7; TRBD1 is a possible D gene (6 bases). Germline-derived CDR1 and CDR2 are SGHRS and YFSETQ. Trimming cost V 0 bases and J 5 bases, with 9 bases left between them. The CDR3 has 13 amino acids. The chain's CDR3 is CASSLDRTDEQYF. The CDR3 DNA sequence: TGCGCCAGCAGCTTGGATAGGACAGACGAGCAGTACTTC. The whole variable domain, filled in from reference TRBV5-1 and TRBJ2-7, reads KAGVTQTPRYLIKTRGQQVTLSCSPISGHRSVSWYQQTPGQGLQFLFEYFSETQRNKGNFPGRFSGRQFSNSRSEMNVSTLELGDSALYLCASSLDRTDEQYFGPGTRLTVT.

The chain joins TRBV19 to TRBJ1-1; the D is unclear. CDR3 length: 14 amino acids. Germline CDR1 is LNHDA and CDR2 is SQIVND (reference sequence). Trimming took 2 bases from V and 0 from J, leaving 7 bases between them. CDR3 DNA sequence: TGTGCCAGTAGTATACAGAACATGAACACTGAAGCTTTCTTT. Protein sequence: CASSIQNMNTEAFF. The full variable domain, rest sourced from reference TRBV19 and TRBJ1-1, is DGGITQSPKYLFRKEGQNVTLSCEQNLNHDAMYWYRQDPGQGLRLIYYSQIVNDFQKGDIAEGYSVSREKKESFPLTVTSAQKNPTAFYLCASSIQNMNTEAFFGQGTRLTVV.

The chain uses TRBV2 and TRBJ1-1; TRBD1 is a possible D gene (5 bases). The CDR3 totals 13 residues. Germline V lookup: CDR1 SNHLY, CDR2 FYNNEI. V was shortened by 6 bases and J by 2 bases, with 10 bases between the two germline ends. The CDR3 DNA follows: TGTGCCAGCAGGGGACTGACAAACACTGAAGCTTTCTTT. This translates into CASRGLTNTEAFF.

The rearrangement links TRBV27 to TRBJ1-3; 7 nucleotides match TRBD1. CDR3 length: 16 amino acids. The V segment lost 4 bases and the J segment 4 bases; nucleotides outside the gene matches: 10. Per the germline V gene, CDR1 is MNHEY and CDR2 is SMNVEV (reference sequence). This chain's CDR3 is CASSSGQFAEGNTIYF. As DNA, the CDR3 is TGTGCCAGCAGTTCGGGACAGTTCGCGGAAGGAAACACCATATATTTT.